A single sample is the source of the 8 T cell receptor beta chains below, sequenced in a study of blood T cell repertoires in COVID-19. The method was immunoSEQ multiplex PCR; TCRdb's version includes in-frame clones alone and lacks a portion of them. The sample lists about 140,000 clones, around 84% occurring once. The sample was peripheral blood. Receptors were obtained from a human donor in a cohort sampled during active COVID-19.

The chain has TRBV10-1 and TRBJ1-1; unclear D gene. V was trimmed by 0 bases and J by 4 bases, leaving 6 bases between them. Germline V gene data show CDR1 as WNHNN and CDR2 as SYGVQD (reference sequence). There are 13 residues in the CDR3. The CDR3 nucleotides are TGCGCCAGCAGTGAGTCATCCGGCACTGAAGCTTTCTTT. The encoded protein is CASSESSGTEAFF.

The chain employs TRBV6-5 and TRBJ1-1; the match to TRBD1 covers 8 bases. V gave up 5 bases and J gave up 4 bases; unmatched junction bases: 9. The germline V gene encodes CDR1 MNHEY and CDR2 SVGAGI. The CDR3 consists of 15 residues. The CDR3 loop reads CASSLQGALGTEAFF. DNA of the CDR3: TGTGCCAGCAGTCTTCAGGGGGCATTGGGCACTGAAGCTTTCTTT.

The chain couples TRBV5-1 to TRBJ2-1; 8 bases agree with TRBD2. Losses at the gene ends were 0 bases for V and 3 bases for J; bases not matched to a gene: 5. This CDR3 is 16 amino acids long. The V gene's germline CDR1 is SGHRS and CDR2 YFSETQ. In DNA form, the CDR3 reads TGCGCCAGCAGCTTGGAGGGGACTAGAAGCTACAATGAGCAGTTCTTC. It yields the protein CASSLEGTRSYNEQFF.

The chain recombines TRBV21-1 with TRBJ2-7; the table names TRBD1, a call not compared with the DNA. TRBV21-1 is listed as a pseudogene. This CDR3 is 13 amino acids long. The CDR3 loop reads CASSKDRDYEQYF. CDR3 in DNA: TGTGCCAGCAGCAAAGACAGGGACTACGAGCAGTACTTC.

The chain uses TRBV28 and TRBJ2-3; weak D call: TRBD2 (5 bases). V was cut by 5 bases and J by 0 bases, with 12 bases left in between. Germline assignment: CDR1 MDHEN and CDR2 SYDVKM. CDR3 length: 15 amino acids. The CDR3 loop reads CASSPWSGSTDTQYF. The CDR3 nucleotides read TGTGCCAGCAGTCCCTGGAGCGGTAGCACAGATACGCAGTATTTT.

This chain uses TRBV7-9 with TRBJ2-1; 10 bases line up with TRBD1. V was clipped by 5 bases and J by 7 bases; unmatched bases: 5. The germline V gene has CDR1 SEHNR and CDR2 FQNEAQ (reference sequence). This CDR3 region has 14 residues. The CDR3 loop is CASSPRTGGNEQFF. CDR3 sequence (DNA): TGTGCCAGCAGCCCGCGGACAGGGGGGAATGAGCAGTTCTTC.

This rearrangement joins TRBV30 to TRBJ2-5; 11 bases align to TRBD1. This CDR3 comprises 12 residues. After removal of 5 bases from V and 5 bases from J, the junction contained 1 base not matched to a gene. CDR1 is GTSNPN, CDR2 SVGIG, per germline (reference sequence). The DNA for the CDR3 is TGTGCCTGGGGGGACAGGGGGGAGACCCAGTACTTC. Translating gives CAWGDRGETQYF.

The V call is TRBV7-8, the J call TRBJ2-7; a weak D match, TRBD2 (6 bases). Germline loops: CDR1 SGHVS, CDR2 FQNEAQ. This CDR3 contains 13 residues. V gave up 3 bases and J gave up 2 bases, with 8 bases separating them. Here the CDR3 reads CASSLRGPYEQYF. CDR3 in DNA: TGTGCCAGCAGCTTGCGGGGCCCCTACGAGCAGTACTTC.